This is a list of T cell receptor beta chains from one sample in a study of high-grade serous ovarian cancer treatment subgroups. The data were produced by immunoSEQ multiplex PCR, yet TCRdb's version contains in-frame clones alone and is incomplete. The table has thousands of clones, roughly 85% seen once; the top ten hold around 4.5%. The sequenced sample consisted of tumor tissue. The receptors were gathered from a human donor with high-grade serous ovarian cancer. Both conserved end residues are part of each CDR3. Each record gives: V gene, clone size, D gene, J gene, CDR3 DNA, CDR3 protein. The D gene is left open where the match is weak. Size is omitted from some rows. Given values are once, few, many or a class for expanded clones.

v_call: TRBV5-4; clone_size: .; d_call: .; j_call: TRBJ2-5; cdr3_nt: TGTGCCAGCAGCTTGGCCGGTAATCAGAGGGAGACCCAGTACTTC; cdr3_aa: CASSLAGNQRETQYF
v_call: TRBV5-1; clone_size: .; d_call: .; j_call: TRBJ2-7; cdr3_nt: TGCGCCAGCACCACAGGGACTCTCCCCAACGAGCAGTACTTC; cdr3_aa: CASTTGTLPNEQYF
v_call: TRBV27; clone_size: .; d_call: TRBD1; j_call: TRBJ2-3; cdr3_nt: TGTGCCAGCACCGTTTTAGGGACAGGGGCAGATACGCAGTATTTT; cdr3_aa: CASTVLGTGADTQYF
v_call: TRBV5-1; clone_size: .; d_call: TRBD1; j_call: TRBJ2-7; cdr3_nt: TGCGCCAGCAGCCAGGGGGCAAGGAATGAGCAGTACTTC; cdr3_aa: CASSQGARNEQYF
v_call: TRBV4-1; clone_size: once; d_call: .; j_call: TRBJ2-3; cdr3_nt: TGCGCCAGCAGCCAAGGGCGGGGCACAGATACGCAGTATTTT; cdr3_aa: CASSQGRGTDTQYF
v_call: TRBV6-6; clone_size: .; d_call: .; j_call: TRBJ1-1; cdr3_nt: TGTGCCAGCAGTTCTTATCTTCCGGGCGCTGAAGCTTTCTTT; cdr3_aa: CASSSYLPGAEAFF
v_call: TRBV19; clone_size: once; d_call: .; j_call: TRBJ1-1; cdr3_nt: TGTGCCAGTAGCCCTCGAAGGGGTGGGAACACTGAAGCTTTCTTT; cdr3_aa: CASSPRRGGNTEAFF
v_call: TRBV5-3; clone_size: .; d_call: TRBD1; j_call: TRBJ1-1; cdr3_nt: TGTGCCAGAAGCTTGGAAATTCTAGCGGGCCAGGGGGCGAAATTAGCTTTCTTT; cdr3_aa: CARSLEILAGQGAKLAFF
v_call: TRBV27; clone_size: once; d_call: .; j_call: TRBJ1-4; cdr3_nt: TGTGCCAGCAGGCCGACAGTCCTTAATGAAAAACTGTTTTTT; cdr3_aa: CASRPTVLNEKLFF
v_call: TRBV5-1; clone_size: .; d_call: TRBD2; j_call: TRBJ2-1; cdr3_nt: TGCGCCAGCAGCTTGAGGAAGCGGGGGGACCTTTCCTCCTACAATGAGCAGTTCTTC; cdr3_aa: CASSLRKRGDLSSYNEQFF
v_call: TRBV5-6; clone_size: .; d_call: .; j_call: TRBJ2-3; cdr3_nt: TGTGCCAGCAGCGTCAGGGATACGCAGTATTTT; cdr3_aa: CASSVRDTQYF
v_call: TRBV6-1; clone_size: few; d_call: .; j_call: TRBJ1-2; cdr3_nt: TGTGCCAGCAGTGAAGAGGGACAAATTTATGGCTACACCTTC; cdr3_aa: CASSEEGQIYGYTF
v_call: TRBV5-1; clone_size: .; d_call: .; j_call: TRBJ1-5; cdr3_nt: TGCGCCAGCAGTCCCGACTCGAATCAGCCCCAGCATTTT; cdr3_aa: CASSPDSNQPQHF
v_call: TRBV19; clone_size: .; d_call: .; j_call: TRBJ1-5; cdr3_nt: TGTGCCAGTAGCGACAGACCCAATCAGCCCCAGCATTTT; cdr3_aa: CASSDRPNQPQHF
v_call: TRBV7-8; clone_size: .; d_call: TRBD1; j_call: TRBJ2-5; cdr3_nt: TGTGCCAGCAGCCGACACAGGGGGCAGGAGACCCAGTACTTC; cdr3_aa: CASSRHRGQETQYF
v_call: TRBV11-2; clone_size: .; d_call: .; j_call: TRBJ2-7; cdr3_nt: TGTGCCAGCAGCTTAGTATCTAGCGTGGTCCCCTTCTACGAGCAGTACTTC; cdr3_aa: CASSLVSSVVPFYEQYF
v_call: TRBV4-1; clone_size: few; d_call: .; j_call: TRBJ1-1; cdr3_nt: TGCGCCAGCAGCCAAGATGACGGCACCCTGAACACTGAAGCTTTCTTT; cdr3_aa: CASSQDDGTLNTEAFF
v_call: TRBV18; clone_size: .; d_call: .; j_call: TRBJ1-5; cdr3_nt: TGTGCCAGCTCACCCTGGCAGGGAGACCAGCCCCAGCATTTT; cdr3_aa: CASSPWQGDQPQHF
v_call: TRBV27; clone_size: .; d_call: .; j_call: TRBJ1-5; cdr3_nt: TGTGCCAGCGGAACCGGGACGGGAAGCAATCAGCCCCAGCATTTT; cdr3_aa: CASGTGTGSNQPQHF
v_call: TRBV7-9; clone_size: .; d_call: .; j_call: TRBJ2-3; cdr3_nt: TGTGCCAGCAGCTCAAAGATGAATTTT; cdr3_aa: CASSSKMNF
v_call: TRBV7-2; clone_size: .; d_call: TRBD2; j_call: TRBJ2-3; cdr3_nt: TGTGCCAGCAGCTTGACTAGCGGGGCTAGCACAGATACGCAGTATTTT; cdr3_aa: CASSLTSGASTDTQYF
v_call: TRBV2; clone_size: .; d_call: .; j_call: TRBJ2-3; cdr3_nt: TGTGCCAGCAGCGTCCTAGCGTGGAGTACGGATACGCAGTATTTT; cdr3_aa: CASSVLAWSTDTQYF
v_call: TRBV5-1; clone_size: .; d_call: TRBD2; j_call: TRBJ2-2; cdr3_nt: TGCGCCAGCACCGGGGGGGCGGCCACCGGGGAGCTGTTTTTT; cdr3_aa: CASTGGAATGELFF
v_call: TRBV5-4; clone_size: .; d_call: TRBD2; j_call: TRBJ2-1; cdr3_nt: TGTGCCAGCGCTCCGGAGCGGGGGGGAACTAATGAGCAGTTCTTC; cdr3_aa: CASAPERGGTNEQFF
v_call: TRBV2; clone_size: .; d_call: TRBD2; j_call: TRBJ2-5; cdr3_nt: TGTGCCAGCAGGGGAACTAGCGGGGGGGGAAAGACCCAGTACTTC; cdr3_aa: CASRGTSGGGKTQYF
v_call: TRBV6-4; clone_size: .; d_call: TRBD2; j_call: TRBJ2-5; cdr3_nt: TGTGCCAGCAGTCGACTAGCGGAGGGAAAAGAGACCCAGTACTTC; cdr3_aa: CASSRLAEGKETQYF
v_call: TRBV25-1; clone_size: .; d_call: .; j_call: TRBJ1-2; cdr3_nt: TGTGCCAGCAGGGACGAAATCCCCAATGGCTACACCTTC; cdr3_aa: CASRDEIPNGYTF
v_call: TRBV5-1; clone_size: once; d_call: TRBD2; j_call: TRBJ2-1; cdr3_nt: TGCGCCAGCAGCTTGGGGATAGCGGGGGGGCCGTTGTCTGATGAGCAGTTCTTC; cdr3_aa: CASSLGIAGGPLSDEQFF
v_call: TRBV7-9; clone_size: .; d_call: .; j_call: TRBJ1-2; cdr3_nt: TGTGCCAGCAGCTTAGCCGCAGGGTTAAATGGCTACACCTTC; cdr3_aa: CASSLAAGLNGYTF
v_call: TRBV30; clone_size: .; d_call: .; j_call: TRBJ1-3; cdr3_nt: TGTGCCTGGAGTTCCTTTCTCGGGCATGCTGGAAACACCATATATTTT; cdr3_aa: CAWSSFLGHAGNTIYF
v_call: TRBV6-5; clone_size: .; d_call: .; j_call: TRBJ1-2; cdr3_nt: TGTGCCAGCAGCCTCCTCTATGGCTACACCTTC; cdr3_aa: CASSLLYGYTF
v_call: TRBV19; clone_size: .; d_call: .; j_call: TRBJ2-2; cdr3_nt: TGTGCCAGTACGAGCGGCCTGGGGACCGGGGAGCTGTTTTTT; cdr3_aa: CASTSGLGTGELFF
v_call: TRBV27; clone_size: few; d_call: .; j_call: TRBJ1-1; cdr3_nt: TGTGCCAGCAGTTTAGGCAGGGCTGTGAACACTGAAGCTTTCTTT; cdr3_aa: CASSLGRAVNTEAFF
v_call: TRBV6-5; clone_size: once; d_call: TRBD1; j_call: TRBJ2-7; cdr3_nt: TGTGCCAGCAGTTACTCGCCTCGGACAGGCGGCGAGCAGTACTTC; cdr3_aa: CASSYSPRTGGEQYF
v_call: TRBV9; clone_size: .; d_call: .; j_call: TRBJ2-5; cdr3_nt: TGTGCCAGCAGCGTAGGACGGGTTCCGGAGACCCAGTACTTC; cdr3_aa: CASSVGRVPETQYF
v_call: TRBV4-1; clone_size: .; d_call: .; j_call: TRBJ2-7; cdr3_nt: TGCGCCAGCAGCCTGTCCTTCGGACGGGACTACGAGCAGTACTTC; cdr3_aa: CASSLSFGRDYEQYF
v_call: TRBV10-3; clone_size: .; d_call: TRBD2; j_call: TRBJ2-1; cdr3_nt: TGTGCCATCAGTCCCCAACTAGCGGGGGTTGGGAATGAGCAGTTCTTC; cdr3_aa: CAISPQLAGVGNEQFF
v_call: TRBV5-5; clone_size: .; d_call: .; j_call: TRBJ1-1; cdr3_nt: TGTGCCAGCAGCCCGGGAGAAAAGGAGGTAGGACGGATGAACACTGAAGCTTTCTTT; cdr3_aa: CASSPGEKEVGRMNTEAFF
v_call: TRBV9; clone_size: .; d_call: .; j_call: TRBJ2-3; cdr3_nt: TGTGCCAGCAGCTCCCACGGTAACCAGGGAGATACGCAGTATTTT; cdr3_aa: CASSSHGNQGDTQYF
v_call: TRBV9; clone_size: .; d_call: .; j_call: TRBJ2-2; cdr3_nt: TGTGCCAGCAGCGGTTTTATGGGGGAGCTGTTTTTT; cdr3_aa: CASSGFMGELFF
v_call: TRBV5-1; clone_size: .; d_call: .; j_call: TRBJ2-3; cdr3_nt: TGCGCCAGCAGCTTGGGGGGAGATACGCAGTATTTT; cdr3_aa: CASSLGGDTQYF
v_call: TRBV5-5; clone_size: .; d_call: TRBD2; j_call: TRBJ2-1; cdr3_nt: TGTGCCAGCAGCTTGCCATCGGGGGGGACTAGGAATGAGCAGTTCTTC; cdr3_aa: CASSLPSGGTRNEQFF
v_call: TRBV11-2; clone_size: .; d_call: .; j_call: TRBJ2-3; cdr3_nt: TGTGCCAGCAGCTTGTTAGATACGCAGTATTTT; cdr3_aa: CASSLLDTQYF
v_call: TRBV2; clone_size: .; d_call: .; j_call: TRBJ2-3; cdr3_nt: TGTGCCAGCAGTGAGACCACAGATACGCAGTATTTT; cdr3_aa: CASSETTDTQYF
v_call: TRBV5-1; clone_size: .; d_call: .; j_call: TRBJ2-5; cdr3_nt: TGCGCCAGCAGCTCACCCGGGACCCCGAGCCAGTACTTC; cdr3_aa: CASSSPGTPSQYF
v_call: TRBV6-5; clone_size: .; d_call: .; j_call: TRBJ1-2; cdr3_nt: TGTGCCAGCAGCCCGGGAGGAATGGTAAATGGCTACACCTTC; cdr3_aa: CASSPGGMVNGYTF